This entry is about one TCR beta chain. The ends lost 3 bases at V and 6 bases at J; junction bases unmatched: 7. The CDR3 length is 15 residues. Per the germline V gene, CDR1 is KGHSH and CDR2 is LQKENI. Some clones are missing from TCRdb's copy, which holds only in-frame ones; the method was immunoSEQ multiplex PCR. This table has roughly 250,000 clones, 88% appearing once. The data are from a study of blood T cell repertoires in COVID-19. Study background: Sources were T cells, B-cell-depleted T cells, or PBMCs; the material itself was cDNA or gDNA.

The sample consisted of PBMCs or T cells enriched from blood (not recorded which). The source of this sequence is a woman aged 40 to 55 with acute COVID-19. V gene TRBV18 combines with J gene TRBJ1-5, with 8 nucleotides matching TRBD1. CDR3 DNA sequence: TGTGCCAGCTCACCCAACAGGGGGGACGGTCAGCCCCAGCATTTT. It specifies CASSPNRGDGQPQHF.